The rows below give T cell receptor beta chains drawn from one sample of a study of blood T cells in healthy people across ages. MiXCR, applied by TCRdb to the 5' RACE reads, yields one record per CDR3 protein. The sample contains roughly 1.5 million distinct CDR3 sequences, 42% of which appear only once. Material: blood. Receptors were obtained from a woman aged 18-29 years in good health. Both conserved end residues are part of each CDR3. D genes are given only for firm matches. Part of the rows lack a size; the others show once, few, many or a class for expanded clones.

D gene | CDR3 length | J gene | clone size | V gene | CDR3 protein | CDR3 DNA
. | 16 | TRBJ2-3 | . | TRBV12-3/TRBV12-4 | CASTLLASYSTDTQYF | TGTGCCAGCACCCTTCTAGCATCCTATAGCACAGATACGCAGTATTTT
. | 16 | TRBJ1-2 | few | TRBV6-2/TRBV6-3 | CASSSTQGTSNYGYTF | TGTGCCAGCAGTTCAACCCAGGGGACTTCTAACTATGGCTACACCTTC
. | 14 | TRBJ1-1 | . | TRBV30 | CAWSVRNRDTEAFF | TGTGCCTGGAGTGTACGTAACAGGGACACTGAAGCTTTCTTT
TRBD1 | 15 | TRBJ1-4 | . | TRBV6-2/TRBV6-3 | CASSYDREEDEKLFF | TGTGCCAGCAGTTACGACAGGGAGGAGGATGAAAAACTGTTTTTT
. | 16 | TRBJ2-5 | once | TRBV7-8 | CVSSSPGHQANETQYF | TGTGTCAGCAGCTCACCCGGCCATCAGGCAAACGAGACCCAGTACTTC
. | 16 | TRBJ2-7 | few | TRBV5-1 | CASSSGRAGGTYEQYF | TGCGCCAGCAGCTCGGGACGGGCCGGGGGAACCTACGAGCAGTACTTC
. | 12 | TRBJ2-1 | few | TRBV7-2 | CASSLATYKQFF | TGTGCCAGCAGCTTAGCGACCTATAAGCAGTTCTTC
TRBD2 | 15 | TRBJ2-3 | . | TRBV7-3 | CASSYPSGSTDTQYF | TGTGCCAGCAGTTACCCTAGCGGAAGCACAGATACGCAGTATTTT
. | 13 | TRBJ1-2 | few | TRBV4-1 | CASSPRSEGFYTF | TGCGCCAGCAGCCCACGGTCGGAGGGCTTCTACACCTTC
. | 16 | TRBJ2-1 | few | TRBV3-1 | CASSQDPLHWYNEQFF | TGTGCCAGCAGCCAAGATCCCCTTCACTGGTACAATGAGCAGTTCTTC
. | 18 | TRBJ2-4 | . | TRBV7-2 | CASSAGWREPFNKNIQYF | TGTGCCAGCAGCGCTGGGTGGCGGGAACCCTTTAATAAAAACATTCAGTACTTC
. | 13 | TRBJ2-3 | . | TRBV4-3 | CANSLGRADTQYF | TGCGCCAACAGCCTAGGCCGGGCGGATACGCAGTATTTT
. | 13 | TRBJ1-5 | many | TRBV27 | CASSADGRLPQHF | TGTGCCAGCAGCGCGGACGGCCGGTTGCCCCAGCATTTT
. | 12 | TRBJ2-3 | few | TRBV12-3/TRBV12-4 | CASTSWLNTQYF | TGTGCCAGCACCTCGTGGCTAAACACGCAGTATTTT
. | 12 | TRBJ2-1 | . | TRBV3-1 | CASRGDINEKFF | TGTGCCAGCCGCGGCGATATCAATGAGAAGTTCTTC
TRBD1 | 16 | TRBJ2-7 | . | TRBV27 | CASSSLILGQGGEQYF | TGTGCCAGCAGTTCCCTTATTTTGGGACAGGGTGGCGAGCAGTACTTC
TRBD1 | 13 | TRBJ2-7 | . | TRBV6-6 | CASGQGQRGEQYF | TGTGCCAGCGGCCAGGGACAGCGCGGCGAGCAGTACTTC
TRBD2 | 14 | TRBJ2-1 | few | TRBV20-1 | CSARRLAGLNEQFF | TGCAGTGCTAGGCGTCTAGCGGGCCTTAATGAGCAGTTCTTC
. | 13 | TRBJ1-4 | . | TRBV12-3/TRBV12-4 | CASSWGVKEKLFF | TGTGCCAGCAGTTGGGGGGTAAAGGAAAAACTGTTTTTT
. | 15 | TRBJ1-5 | few | TRBV5-1 | CASSLGAGSNQPQHF | TGCGCCAGCAGCTTGGGGGCAGGGAGCAATCAGCCCCAGCATTTT
TRBD2 | 16 | TRBJ2-1 | . | TRBV10-3 | CAISESSGSRYNEQFF | TGTGCCATCAGTGAGTCGAGCGGGAGTAGGTACAATGAGCAGTTCTTC
. | 17 | TRBJ2-2 | . | TRBV11-2 | CANSRNRQGKGNGELFF | TGTGCCAACAGTAGAAACCGCCAGGGAAAGGGCAACGGGGAGCTGTTTTTT
TRBD1 | 14 | TRBJ2-1 | . | TRBV12-5 | CASGTGAPYNEQFF | TGTGCTAGTGGTACAGGGGCCCCCTACAATGAGCAGTTCTTC
. | 17 | TRBJ2-6 | few | TRBV5-1 | CASTGTGSNSGANVLTF | TGCGCCAGCACCGGAACAGGGAGTAACTCTGGGGCCAACGTCCTGACTTTC
. | 13 | TRBJ1-4 | . | TRBV29-1 | CSVSGGRGEKLFF | TGCAGCGTTAGTGGGGGCAGAGGTGAAAAACTGTTTTTT
. | 16 | TRBJ2-1 | . | TRBV4-3 | CASSQDFRGPVSEQFF | TGCGCCAGCAGCCAAGATTTTCGGGGGCCAGTTAGTGAGCAGTTCTTC